This section outlines one T cell receptor beta chain sequence together with its context. Its antigen is currently unknown. TCRdb redid the calling of the reads with MiXCR, one entry per CDR3 protein. The sample has roughly 600,000 distinct CDR3 sequences, around 24% seen once. The data are from a study of T cell repertoires in cytomegalovirus infection. About the research overall: TCR beta signatures that were public indicated CMV infection and matching HLA type.

The CDR3 runs to 15 residues. Germline V gene lookup returns CDR1 SGHRS and CDR2 YFSETQ. Trimming shortened V by 6 bases and J by 8 bases, and 20 bases separated the two germline ends. General study results and limits: The study identified carriers of CMV plus the relevant HLA from cumulative public TCR beta family frequency. In two of eight donors, the top clonotype was HLA-C-restricted CMV-specific.

The chain employs TRBV5-1 and TRBJ2-2, with D unresolved. The receptor's source is a human donor in good health (CMV status not recorded). Some clones in this sample may be carry-over from other donors' samples. Sequencing used CD8+ T cells from PBMCs. The CDR3 DNA follows: TGCGCCAGCACCCTACCTGAATCTGTGCGAGGGGAGCTGTTTTTT. It specifies CASTLPESVRGELFF. Supplemented by reference TRBV5-1 and TRBJ2-2, the full variable domain reads KAGVTQTPRYLIKTRGQQVTLSCSPISGHRSVSWYQQTPGQGLQFLFEYFSETQRNKGNFPGRFSGRQFSNSRSEMNVSTLELGDSALYLCASTLPESVRGELFFGEGSRLTVL.